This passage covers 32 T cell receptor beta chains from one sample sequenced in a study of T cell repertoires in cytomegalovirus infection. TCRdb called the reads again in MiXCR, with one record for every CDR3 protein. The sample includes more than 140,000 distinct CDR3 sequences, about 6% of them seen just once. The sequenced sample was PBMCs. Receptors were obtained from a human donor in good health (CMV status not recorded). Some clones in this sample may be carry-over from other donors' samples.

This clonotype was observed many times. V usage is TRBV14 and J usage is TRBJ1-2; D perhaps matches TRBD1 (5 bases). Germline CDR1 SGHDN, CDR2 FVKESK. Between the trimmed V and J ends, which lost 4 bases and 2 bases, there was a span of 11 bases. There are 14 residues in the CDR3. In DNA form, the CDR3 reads TGTGCCAGCAGCCCCTGGGAGGGGAACTATGGCTACACCTTC. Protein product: CASSPWEGNYGYTF.

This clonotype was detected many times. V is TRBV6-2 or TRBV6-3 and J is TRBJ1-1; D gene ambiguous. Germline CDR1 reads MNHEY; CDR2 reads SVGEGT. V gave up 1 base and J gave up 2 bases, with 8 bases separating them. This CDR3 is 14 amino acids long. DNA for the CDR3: TGTGCCAGCAGTTACTGGTCAGAAAACACTGAAGCTTTCTTT. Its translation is CASSYWSENTEAFF.

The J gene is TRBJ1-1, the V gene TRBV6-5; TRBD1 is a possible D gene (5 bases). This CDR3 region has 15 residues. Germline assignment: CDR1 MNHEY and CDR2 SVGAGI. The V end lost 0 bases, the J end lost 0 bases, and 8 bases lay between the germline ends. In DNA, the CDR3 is TGTGCCAGCAGTTACTCCGGGGGGATGAACACTGAAGCTTTCTTT. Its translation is CASSYSGGMNTEAFF.

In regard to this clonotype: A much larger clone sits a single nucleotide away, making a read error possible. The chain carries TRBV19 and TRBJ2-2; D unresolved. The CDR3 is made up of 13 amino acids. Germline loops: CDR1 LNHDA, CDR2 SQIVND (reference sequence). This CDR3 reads CVSRTVITGELFF. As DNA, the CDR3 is TGTGTCAGTCGCACAGTAATTACCGGGGAGCTGTTTTTT.

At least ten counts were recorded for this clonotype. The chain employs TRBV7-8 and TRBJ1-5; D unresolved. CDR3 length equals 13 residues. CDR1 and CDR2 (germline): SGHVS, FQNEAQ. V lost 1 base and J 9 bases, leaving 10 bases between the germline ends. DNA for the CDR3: TGTGCCAGCAGCTTAGGAGTACGTCGGCCCCAGCATTTT. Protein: CASSLGVRRPQHF.

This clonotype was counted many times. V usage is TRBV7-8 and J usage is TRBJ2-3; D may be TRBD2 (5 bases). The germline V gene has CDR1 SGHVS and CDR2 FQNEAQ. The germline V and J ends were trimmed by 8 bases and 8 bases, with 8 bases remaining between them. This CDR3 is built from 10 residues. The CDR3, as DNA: TGTGCCAGCTCTGAGGGTACGCAGTATTTT. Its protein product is CASSEGTQYF.

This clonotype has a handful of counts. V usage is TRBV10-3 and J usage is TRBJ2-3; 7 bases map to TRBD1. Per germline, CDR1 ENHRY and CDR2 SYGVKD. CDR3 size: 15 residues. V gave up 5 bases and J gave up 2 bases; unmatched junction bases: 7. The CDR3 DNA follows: TGTGCCATCAGTCGTACAGGGGACCCCACAGATACGCAGTATTTT. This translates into CAISRTGDPTDTQYF.

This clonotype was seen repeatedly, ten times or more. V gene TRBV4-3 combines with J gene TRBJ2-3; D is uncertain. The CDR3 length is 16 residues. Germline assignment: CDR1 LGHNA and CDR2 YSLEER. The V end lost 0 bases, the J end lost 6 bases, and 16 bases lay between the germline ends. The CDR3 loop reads CASSQDGPPYRDTQYF. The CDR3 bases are TGCGCCAGCAGCCAAGACGGGCCACCTTATAGGGATACGCAGTATTTT.

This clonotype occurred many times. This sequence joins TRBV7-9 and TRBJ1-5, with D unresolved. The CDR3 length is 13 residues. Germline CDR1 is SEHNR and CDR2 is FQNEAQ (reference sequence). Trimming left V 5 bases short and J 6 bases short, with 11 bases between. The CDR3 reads CASSRVGIQPQHF. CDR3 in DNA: TGTGCCAGCAGCCGCGTGGGGATTCAGCCCCAGCATTTT.

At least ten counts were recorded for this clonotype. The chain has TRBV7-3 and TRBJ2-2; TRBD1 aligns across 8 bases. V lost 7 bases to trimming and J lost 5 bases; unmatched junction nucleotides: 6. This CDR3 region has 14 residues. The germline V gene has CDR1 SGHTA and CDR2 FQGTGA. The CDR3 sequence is CASTRGQGTGELFF. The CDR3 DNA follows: TGTGCCAGCACCAGGGGGCAGGGGACCGGGGAGCTGTTTTTT.

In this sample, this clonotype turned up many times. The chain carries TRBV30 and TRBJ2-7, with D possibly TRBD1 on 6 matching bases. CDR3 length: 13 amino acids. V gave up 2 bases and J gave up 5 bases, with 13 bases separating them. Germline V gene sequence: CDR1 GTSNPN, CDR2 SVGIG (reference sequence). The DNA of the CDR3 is TGTGCCTGGAGTCTCTACAGGGCCAACGAGCAGTACTTC. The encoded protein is CAWSLYRANEQYF.

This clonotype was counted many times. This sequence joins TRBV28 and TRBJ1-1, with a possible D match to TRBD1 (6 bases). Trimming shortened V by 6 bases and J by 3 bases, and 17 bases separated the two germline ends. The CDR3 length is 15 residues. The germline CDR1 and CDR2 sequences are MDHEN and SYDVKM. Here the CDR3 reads CASSLWGARDTEAFF. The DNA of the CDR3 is TGTGCCAGCAGCCTGTGGGGGGCCAGGGACACTGAAGCTTTCTTT.

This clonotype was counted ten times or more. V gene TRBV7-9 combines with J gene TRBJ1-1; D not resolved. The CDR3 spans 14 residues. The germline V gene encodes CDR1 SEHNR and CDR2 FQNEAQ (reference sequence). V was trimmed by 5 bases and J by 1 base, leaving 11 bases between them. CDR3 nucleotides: TGTGCCAGCAGCCCCAGCGGGTGGAACACTGAAGCTTTCTTT. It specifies CASSPSGWNTEAFF.

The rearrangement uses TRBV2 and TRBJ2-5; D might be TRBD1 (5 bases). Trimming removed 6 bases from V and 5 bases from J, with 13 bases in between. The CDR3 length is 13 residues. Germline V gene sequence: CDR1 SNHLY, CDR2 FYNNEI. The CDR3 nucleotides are TGTGCCAGCAGGAAGACAGACCGGGAGACCCAGTACTTC. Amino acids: CASRKTDRETQYF.

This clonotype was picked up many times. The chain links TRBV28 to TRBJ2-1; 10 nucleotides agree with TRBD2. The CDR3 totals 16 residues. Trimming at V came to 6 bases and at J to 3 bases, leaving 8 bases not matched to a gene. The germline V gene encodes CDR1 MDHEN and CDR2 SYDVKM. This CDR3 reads CASSRSGGALYNEQFF. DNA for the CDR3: TGTGCCAGCAGCCGCAGCGGGGGGGCCCTCTACAATGAGCAGTTCTTC.

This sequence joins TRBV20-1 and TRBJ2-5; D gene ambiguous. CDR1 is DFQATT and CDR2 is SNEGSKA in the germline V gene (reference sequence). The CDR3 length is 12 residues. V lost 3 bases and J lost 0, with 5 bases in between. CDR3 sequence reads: CSASGYQETQYF. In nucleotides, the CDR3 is TGCAGTGCTAGCGGGTACCAAGAGACCCAGTACTTC.

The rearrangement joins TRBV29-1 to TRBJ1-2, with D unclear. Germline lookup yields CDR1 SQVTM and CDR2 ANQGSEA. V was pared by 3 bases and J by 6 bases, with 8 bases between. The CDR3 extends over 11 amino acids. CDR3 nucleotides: TGCAGCGTTGATTGGTCGCATGGCTACACCTTC. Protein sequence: CSVDWSHGYTF.

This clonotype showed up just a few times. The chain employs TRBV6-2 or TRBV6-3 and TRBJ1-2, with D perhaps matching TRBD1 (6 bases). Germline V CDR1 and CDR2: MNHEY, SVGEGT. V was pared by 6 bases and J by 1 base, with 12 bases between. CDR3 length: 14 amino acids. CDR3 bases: TGTGCCAGCAGGCGGACAGAGGGTAACTATGGCTACACCTTC. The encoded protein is CASRRTEGNYGYTF.

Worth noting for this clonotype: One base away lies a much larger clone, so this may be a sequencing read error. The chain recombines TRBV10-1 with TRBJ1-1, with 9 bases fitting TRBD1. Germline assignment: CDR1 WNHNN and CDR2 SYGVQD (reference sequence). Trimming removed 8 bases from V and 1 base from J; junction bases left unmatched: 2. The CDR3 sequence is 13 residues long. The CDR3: CASGQGRNTEAFF. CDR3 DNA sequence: TGCGCCAGCGGACAGGGGAGGAACACTGAAGCTTTCTTT.

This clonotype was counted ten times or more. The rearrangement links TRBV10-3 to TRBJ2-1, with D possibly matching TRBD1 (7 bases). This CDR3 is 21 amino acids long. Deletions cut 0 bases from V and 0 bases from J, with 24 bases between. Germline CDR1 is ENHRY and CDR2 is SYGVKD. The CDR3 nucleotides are TGTGCCATCAGTGAGTCGAGTGGGACAGCGCCCGGGGGAAGCTCCTACAATGAGCAGTTCTTC. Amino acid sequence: CAISESSGTAPGGSSYNEQFF.

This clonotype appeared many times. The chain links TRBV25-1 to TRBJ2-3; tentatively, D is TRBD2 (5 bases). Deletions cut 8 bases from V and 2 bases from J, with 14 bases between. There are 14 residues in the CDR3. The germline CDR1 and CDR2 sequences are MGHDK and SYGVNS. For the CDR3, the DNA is TGTGCCAGCCGGGAAGGAGACTTCACAGATACGCAGTATTTT. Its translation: CASREGDFTDTQYF.

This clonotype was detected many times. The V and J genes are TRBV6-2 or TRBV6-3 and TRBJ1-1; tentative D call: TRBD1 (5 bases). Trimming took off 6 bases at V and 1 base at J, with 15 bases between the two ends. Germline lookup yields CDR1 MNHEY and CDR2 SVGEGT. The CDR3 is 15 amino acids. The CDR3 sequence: CASSLSRGRNTEAFF. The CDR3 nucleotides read TGTGCCAGCAGCCTTTCGCGGGGGAGGAACACTGAAGCTTTCTTT.

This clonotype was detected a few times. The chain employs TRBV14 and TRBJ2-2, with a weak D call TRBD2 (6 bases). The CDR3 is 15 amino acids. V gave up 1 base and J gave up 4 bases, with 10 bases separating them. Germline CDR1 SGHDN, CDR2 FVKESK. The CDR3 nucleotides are TGTGCCAGCAGCCAAGCCCAGGGACTCACCGGGGAGCTGTTTTTT. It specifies CASSQAQGLTGELFF. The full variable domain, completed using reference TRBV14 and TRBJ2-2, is EAGVTQFPSHSVIEKGQTVTLRCDPISGHDNLYWYRRVMGKEIKFLLHFVKESKQDESGMPNNRFLAERTGGTYSTLKVQPAELEDSGVYFCASSQAQGLTGELFFGEGSRLTVL.

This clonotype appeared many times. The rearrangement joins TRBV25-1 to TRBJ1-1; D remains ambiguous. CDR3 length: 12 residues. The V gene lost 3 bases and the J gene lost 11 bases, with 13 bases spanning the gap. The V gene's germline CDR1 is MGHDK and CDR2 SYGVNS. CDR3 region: CASSDSGLLAFF. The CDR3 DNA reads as TGTGCCAGCAGTGATTCCGGATTGCTGGCTTTCTTT.

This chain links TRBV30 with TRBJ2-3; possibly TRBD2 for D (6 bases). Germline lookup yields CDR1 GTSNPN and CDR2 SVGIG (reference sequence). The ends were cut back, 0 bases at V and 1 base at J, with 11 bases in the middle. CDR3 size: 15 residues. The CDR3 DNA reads TGTGCCTGGAGTGTAATTGGCGGGGGCACAGATACGCAGTATTTT. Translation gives CAWSVIGGGTDTQYF.

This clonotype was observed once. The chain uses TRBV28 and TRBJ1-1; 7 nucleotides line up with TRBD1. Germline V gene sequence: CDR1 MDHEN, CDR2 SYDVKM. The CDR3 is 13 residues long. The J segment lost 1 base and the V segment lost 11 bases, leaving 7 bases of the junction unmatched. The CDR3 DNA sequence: TGTGCCGTTCCGGGACAGCCGAACACTGAAGCTTTCTTT. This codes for CAVPGQPNTEAFF.

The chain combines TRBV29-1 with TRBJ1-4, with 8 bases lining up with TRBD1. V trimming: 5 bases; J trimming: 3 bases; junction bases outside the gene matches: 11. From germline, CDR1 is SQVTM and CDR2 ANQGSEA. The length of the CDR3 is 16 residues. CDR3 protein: CSVILPGGASNEKLFF. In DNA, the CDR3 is TGCAGCGTTATCCTCCCAGGGGGCGCGTCTAATGAAAAACTGTTTTTT.

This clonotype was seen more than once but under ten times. CDR3 nucleotide sequence: TGCAGCGTTCGCCAAAGTAAGGGGGAGCAGTACTTC. Translation gives CSVRQSKGEQYF. The chain recombines TRBV29-1 with TRBJ2-7, with D perhaps matching TRBD1 (5 bases). The germline V and J ends were trimmed by 5 bases and 7 bases, with 15 bases remaining between them. The CDR3 loop spans 12 amino acids. Germline CDR1 and CDR2: SQVTM and ANQGSEA.

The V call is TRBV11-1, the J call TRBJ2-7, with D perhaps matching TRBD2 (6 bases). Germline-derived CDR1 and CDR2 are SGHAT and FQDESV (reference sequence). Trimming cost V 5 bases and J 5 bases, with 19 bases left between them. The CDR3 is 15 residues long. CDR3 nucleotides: TGTGCCAGCAGCCGAGGTCGGGGACTTTACAACGAGCAGTACTTC. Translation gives CASSRGRGLYNEQYF. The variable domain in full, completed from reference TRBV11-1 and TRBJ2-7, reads EAEVAQSPRYKITEKSQAVAFWCDPISGHATLYWYRQILGQGPELLVQFQDESVVDDSQLPKDRFSAERLKGVDSTLKIQPAELGDSAMYLCASSRGRGLYNEQYFGPGTRLTVT.

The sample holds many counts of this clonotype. CDR3 nucleotide sequence: TGTGCCAGCAGCTCTGGACTAGCAGTTAAAAACATTCAGTACTTC. Its translation: CASSSGLAVKNIQYF. The chain uses TRBV7-2 and TRBJ2-4; 8 nucleotides match TRBD2. There are 15 residues in the CDR3. V lost 4 bases to trimming and J lost 4 bases; unmatched junction nucleotides: 6. In germline, CDR1 is SGHTA, CDR2 FQGNSA.

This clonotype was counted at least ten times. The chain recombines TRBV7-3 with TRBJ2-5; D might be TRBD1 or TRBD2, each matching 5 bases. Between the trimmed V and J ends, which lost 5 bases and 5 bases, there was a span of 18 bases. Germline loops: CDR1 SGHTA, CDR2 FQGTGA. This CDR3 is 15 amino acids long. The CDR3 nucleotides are TGTGCCAGCAGCCCGAGGAGTGGGGGAATTGAGACCCAGTACTTC. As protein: CASSPRSGGIETQYF.

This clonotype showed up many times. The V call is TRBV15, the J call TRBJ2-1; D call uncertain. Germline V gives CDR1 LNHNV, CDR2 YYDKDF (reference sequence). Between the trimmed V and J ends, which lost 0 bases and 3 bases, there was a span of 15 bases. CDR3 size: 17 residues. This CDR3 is CATSRDLRAPIYNEQFF. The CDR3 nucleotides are TGTGCCACCAGCAGAGATCTACGAGCCCCAATCTACAATGAGCAGTTCTTC. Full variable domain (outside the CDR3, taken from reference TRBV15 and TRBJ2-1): DAMVIQNPRYQVTQFGKPVTLSCSQTLNHNVMYWYQQKSSQAPKLLFHYYDKDFNNEADTPDNFQSRRPNTSFCFLDIRSPGLGDTAMYLCATSRDLRAPIYNEQFFGPGTRLTVL.